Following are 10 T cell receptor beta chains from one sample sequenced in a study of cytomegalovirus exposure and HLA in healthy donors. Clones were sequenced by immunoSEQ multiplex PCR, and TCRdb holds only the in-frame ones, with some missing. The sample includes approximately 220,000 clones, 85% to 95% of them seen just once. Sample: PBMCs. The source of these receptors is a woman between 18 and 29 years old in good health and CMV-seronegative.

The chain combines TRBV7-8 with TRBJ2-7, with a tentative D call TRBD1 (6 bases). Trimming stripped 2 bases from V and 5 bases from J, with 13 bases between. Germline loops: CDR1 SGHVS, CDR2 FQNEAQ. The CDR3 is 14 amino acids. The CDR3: CASSLPGTFDEQYF. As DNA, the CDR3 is TGTGCCAGCAGCTTACCCGGGACATTCGACGAGCAGTACTTC.

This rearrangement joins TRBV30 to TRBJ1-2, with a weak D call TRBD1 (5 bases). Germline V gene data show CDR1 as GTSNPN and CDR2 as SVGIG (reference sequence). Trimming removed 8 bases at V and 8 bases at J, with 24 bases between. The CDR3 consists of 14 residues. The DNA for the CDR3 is TGTGCCCAGGGACCTCCGGGCGGGAGGAACGGCTACACCTTC. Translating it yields CAQGPPGGRNGYTF.

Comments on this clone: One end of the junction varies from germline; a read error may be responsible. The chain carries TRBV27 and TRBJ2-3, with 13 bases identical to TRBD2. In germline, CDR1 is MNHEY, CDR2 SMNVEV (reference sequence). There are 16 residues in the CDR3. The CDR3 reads CASSPLPGLAGEVGGF. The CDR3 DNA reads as TGTGCCAGCAGTCCTCTACCTGGACTAGCGGGAGAGGTGGGGGGTTTT.

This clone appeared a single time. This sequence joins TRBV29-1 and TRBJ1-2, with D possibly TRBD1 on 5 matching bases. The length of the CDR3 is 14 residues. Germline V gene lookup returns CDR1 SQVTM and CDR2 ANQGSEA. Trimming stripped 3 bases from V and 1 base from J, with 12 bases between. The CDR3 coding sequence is TGCAGCGTTGACCGGACATCGGATAACTATGGCTACACCTTC. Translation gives CSVDRTSDNYGYTF.

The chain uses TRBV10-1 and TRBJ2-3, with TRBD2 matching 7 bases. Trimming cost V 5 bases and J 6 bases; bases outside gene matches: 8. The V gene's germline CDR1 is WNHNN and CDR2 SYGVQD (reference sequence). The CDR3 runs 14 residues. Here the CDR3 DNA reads TGCGCCAGCAGTACAACCGGGGGGTCGGATACGCAGTATTTT. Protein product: CASSTTGGSDTQYF.

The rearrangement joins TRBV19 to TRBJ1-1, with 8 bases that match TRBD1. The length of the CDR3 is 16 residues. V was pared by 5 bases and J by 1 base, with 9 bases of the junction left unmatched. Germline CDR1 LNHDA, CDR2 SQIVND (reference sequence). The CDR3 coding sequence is TGTGCCAGTAGTTTAATCGGGCAGGGGGCGAACACTGAAGCTTTCTTT. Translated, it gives CASSLIGQGANTEAFF. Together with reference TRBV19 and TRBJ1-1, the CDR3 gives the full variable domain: DGGITQSPKYLFRKEGQNVTLSCEQNLNHDAMYWYRQDPGQGLRLIYYSQIVNDFQKGDIAEGYSVSREKKESFPLTVTSAQKNPTAFYLCASSLIGQGANTEAFFGQGTRLTVV.

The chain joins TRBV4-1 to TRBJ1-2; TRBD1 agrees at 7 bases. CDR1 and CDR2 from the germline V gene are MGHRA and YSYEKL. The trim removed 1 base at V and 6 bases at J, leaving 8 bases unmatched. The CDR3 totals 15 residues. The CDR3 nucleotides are TGCGCCAGCAGCCAAGGGCAGGGGGTTCAAAATGGCTACACCTTC. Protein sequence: CASSQGQGVQNGYTF.

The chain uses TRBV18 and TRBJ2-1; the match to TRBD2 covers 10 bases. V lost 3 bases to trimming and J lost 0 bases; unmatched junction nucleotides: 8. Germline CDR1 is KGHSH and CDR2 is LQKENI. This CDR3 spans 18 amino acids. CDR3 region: CASSPPVTSGNSYNEQFF. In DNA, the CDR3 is TGTGCCAGCTCACCCCCCGTTACTAGCGGGAACTCCTACAATGAGCAGTTCTTC.

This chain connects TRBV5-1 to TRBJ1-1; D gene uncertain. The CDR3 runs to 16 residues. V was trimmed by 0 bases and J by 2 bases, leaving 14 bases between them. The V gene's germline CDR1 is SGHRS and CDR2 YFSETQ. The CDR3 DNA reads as TGCGCCAGCAGCTTGGCGGTTGGTGCGGCTAACACTGAAGCTTTCTTT. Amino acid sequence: CASSLAVGAANTEAFF. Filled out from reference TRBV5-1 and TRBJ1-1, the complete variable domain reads KAGVTQTPRYLIKTRGQQVTLSCSPISGHRSVSWYQQTPGQGLQFLFEYFSETQRNKGNFPGRFSGRQFSNSRSEMNVSTLELGDSALYLCASSLAVGAANTEAFFGQGTRLTVV.

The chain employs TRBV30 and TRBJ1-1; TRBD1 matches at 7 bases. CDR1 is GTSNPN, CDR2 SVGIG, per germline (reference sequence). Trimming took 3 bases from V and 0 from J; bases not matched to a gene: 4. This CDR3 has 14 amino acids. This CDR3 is CAWRRDSMNTEAFF. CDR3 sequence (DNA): TGTGCCTGGAGGAGGGACAGCATGAACACTGAAGCTTTCTTT.